The 10 T cell receptor beta chains listed next were all sequenced from one sample in a study of blood T cells in healthy people across ages. Through a sample-barcoded 5' primer and a J-beta primer mix, a second PCR was run for roughly 6 to 12 cycles. Each CDR3 protein is one row after TCRdb ran MiXCR on the 5' RACE reads. The table records 550,000 to 800,000 distinct CDR3 sequences, roughly 21% of them present only once. The sequenced material came from blood. These receptors were obtained from a man in his 70s in good health.

This clonotype has just a few counts. The rearrangement joins TRBV18 to TRBJ1-4; D remains unclear. Germline CDR1 is KGHSH and CDR2 is LQKENI. The CDR3 covers 13 residues. Trimming took 4 bases from V and 8 from J, leaving 11 bases between them. Here the CDR3 reads CASSQTDGEKLFF. CDR3 DNA: TGTGCCAGCTCACAAACCGACGGGGAAAAACTGTTTTTT. Using reference TRBV18 and TRBJ1-4 for the parts outside the CDR3, the full variable domain is NAGVMQNPRHLVRRRGQEARLRCSPMKGHSHVYWYRQLPEEGLKFMVYLQKENIIDESGMPKERFSAEFPKEGPSILRIQQVVRGDSAAYFCASSQTDGEKLFFGSGTQLSVL.

The chain links TRBV5-1 to TRBJ2-5, with 9 bases lining up with TRBD2. There are 16 residues in the CDR3. Trimming removed 4 bases from V and 4 bases from J; junction bases left unmatched: 11. In germline, CDR1 is SGHRS, CDR2 YFSETQ. The CDR3 here is CASSAGLAWGRETQYF. The CDR3 bases are TGCGCCAGCAGCGCGGGACTAGCTTGGGGGAGAGAGACCCAGTACTTC.

This clonotype was observed a handful of times. This chain links TRBV29-1 with TRBJ2-3; 9 bases fit TRBD1. Trimming removed 6 bases from V and 5 bases from J; junction bases left unmatched: 9. CDR3 length equals 14 residues. Germline CDR1 and CDR2: SQVTM and ANQGSEA. The chain's CDR3 is CSVTTGGPKDTQYF. The CDR3 DNA reads as TGCAGCGTCACCACAGGGGGCCCGAAAGATACGCAGTATTTT.

This chain joins TRBV29-1 and TRBJ2-7; D might be TRBD1 or TRBD2, each matching 5 bases. The germline V and J ends were trimmed by 7 bases and 2 bases, with 18 bases remaining between them. The CDR3 spans 14 residues. Germline CDR1 SQVTM, CDR2 ANQGSEA. The CDR3, as DNA: TGCAGCGCCACGGGACCACTAGGGGCCTACGAGCAGTACTTC. Translated: CSATGPLGAYEQYF.

This clonotype was observed a few times. The chain is built from TRBV29-1 and TRBJ2-5; D is undetermined. Germline V CDR1 and CDR2: SQVTM, ANQGSEA. The ends were cut back, 0 bases at V and 4 bases at J, with 6 bases in the middle. CDR3 size: 12 residues. The CDR3 DNA reads TGCAGCGTTGAAGATGTCGGAGAGACCCAGTACTTC. The encoded protein is CSVEDVGETQYF.

The V call is TRBV27, the J call TRBJ2-5; 10 positions match TRBD2. The closer fit of TRBJ2-1 to the DNA end suggests the J call may be wrong. Germline V lookup: CDR1 MNHEY, CDR2 SMNVEV (reference sequence). The CDR3 loop spans 20 amino acids. For the CDR3, the DNA is TGTGCCAGCAGCCCTCGCGAGGCTAGCGGGAGTATTAGGCTAACGAATGAGCAGTTCTTC. As protein: CASSPREASGSIRLTNEQFF.

The rearrangement joins TRBV2 to TRBJ2-1, with D possibly TRBD2 on 5 matching bases. The V end lost 7 bases, the J end lost 5 bases, and 15 bases lay between the germline ends. The V gene's germline CDR1 is SNHLY and CDR2 FYNNEI. This CDR3 region has 14 residues. The CDR3 loop reads CASKSGIADNEQFF. The CDR3 nucleotides read TGTGCCAGCAAATCGGGGATTGCCGACAATGAGCAGTTCTTC. Variable domain in full (rest from reference TRBV2 and TRBJ2-1): EPEVTQTPSHQVTQMGQEVILRCVPISNHLYFYWYRQILGQKVEFLVSFYNNEISEKSEIFDDQFSVERPDGSNFTLKIRSTKLEDSAMYFCASKSGIADNEQFFGPGTRLTVL.

This chain joins TRBV5-6 and TRBJ2-5; D might be TRBD2 (5 bases). The DNA end favors TRBJ2-7, so the J call may be wrong. The CDR3 runs 13 residues. The germline V gene encodes CDR1 SGHDT and CDR2 YYEEEE. CDR3: CASSERVLYEQYF. The CDR3 DNA reads as TGTGCCAGCAGCGAGAGGGTCTTGTACGAGCAGTACTTC.

This clonotype was detected only a few times. This chain links TRBV4-1 with TRBJ2-5, with unresolved D. Germline V gene data show CDR1 as MGHRA and CDR2 as YSYEKL. The ends were cut back, 4 bases at V and 0 bases at J, with 9 bases in the middle. The CDR3 has 14 residues. The CDR3 loop is CASSRLAYQETQYF. Written as DNA, the CDR3 is TGCGCCAGCAGCCGTCTGGCGTACCAAGAGACCCAGTACTTC.

This clonotype was picked up a small number of times. The chain carries TRBV5-6 and TRBJ2-5, with D unresolved. The CDR3 covers 14 residues. The V end was cut by 4 bases, the J end by 3 bases, with 13 bases between. The germline V gene has CDR1 SGHDT and CDR2 YYEEEE. CDR3 nucleotides: TGTGCCAGCAGCAACTGGGGAAAAAAAGAGACCCAGTACTTC. Protein product: CASSNWGKKETQYF.